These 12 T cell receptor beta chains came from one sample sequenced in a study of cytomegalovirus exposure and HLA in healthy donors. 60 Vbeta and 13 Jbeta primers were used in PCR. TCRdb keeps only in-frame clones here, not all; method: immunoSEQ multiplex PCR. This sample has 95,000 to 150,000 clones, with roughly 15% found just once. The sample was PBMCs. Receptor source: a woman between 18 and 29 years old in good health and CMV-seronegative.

CDR3 coding DNA: TGTGCCAGCAATCCAGGGGGGTACTTC. Encoded protein: CASNPGGYF. This chain joins TRBV2 and TRBJ2-7; 7 bases agree with TRBD1. V lost 7 bases, J lost 12 bases, and 3 bases stayed unmatched. Germline CDR1 SNHLY, CDR2 FYNNEI. This CDR3 has 9 amino acids.

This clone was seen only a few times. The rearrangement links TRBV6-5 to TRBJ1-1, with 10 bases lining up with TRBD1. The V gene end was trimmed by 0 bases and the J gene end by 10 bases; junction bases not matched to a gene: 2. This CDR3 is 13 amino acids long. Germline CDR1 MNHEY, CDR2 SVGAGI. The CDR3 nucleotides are TGTGCCAGCAGTTACTCGACAGGGGGCTTAGCTTTCTTT. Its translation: CASSYSTGGLAFF.

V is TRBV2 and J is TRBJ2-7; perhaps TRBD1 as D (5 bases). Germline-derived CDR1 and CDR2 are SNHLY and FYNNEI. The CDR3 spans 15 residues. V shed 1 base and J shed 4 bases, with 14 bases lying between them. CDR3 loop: CASSEEGLVGYEQYF. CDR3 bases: TGTGCCAGCAGTGAAGAGGGGTTGGTAGGTTACGAGCAGTACTTC.

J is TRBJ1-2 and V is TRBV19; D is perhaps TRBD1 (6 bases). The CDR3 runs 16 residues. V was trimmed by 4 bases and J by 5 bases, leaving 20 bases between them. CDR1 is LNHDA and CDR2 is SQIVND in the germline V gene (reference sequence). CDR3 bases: TGTGCCAGTAGTACCGGTCGGGGGGCCCCTGGATATGGCTACACCTTC. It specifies CASSTGRGAPGYGYTF.

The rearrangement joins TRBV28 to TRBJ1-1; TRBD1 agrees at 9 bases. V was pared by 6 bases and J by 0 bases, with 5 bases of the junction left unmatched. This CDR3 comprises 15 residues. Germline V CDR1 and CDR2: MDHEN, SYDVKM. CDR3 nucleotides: TGTGCCAGCAGCCGGGACAGGGATTTGAACACTGAAGCTTTCTTT. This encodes CASSRDRDLNTEAFF.

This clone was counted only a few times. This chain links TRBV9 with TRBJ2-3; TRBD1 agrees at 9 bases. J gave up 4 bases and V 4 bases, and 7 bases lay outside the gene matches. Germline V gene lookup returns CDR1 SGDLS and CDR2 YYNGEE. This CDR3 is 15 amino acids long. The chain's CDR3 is CASSWGGQGSDTQYF. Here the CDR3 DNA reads TGTGCCAGCAGCTGGGGGGGACAGGGTTCAGATACGCAGTATTTT. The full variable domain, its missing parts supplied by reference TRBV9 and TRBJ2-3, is DSGVTQTPKHLITATGQRVTLRCSPRSGDLSVYWYQQSLDQGLQFLIQYYNGEERAKGNILERFSAQQFPDLHSELNLSSLELGDSALYFCASSWGGQGSDTQYFGPGTRLTVL.

The CDR3 nucleotides read TGCGCCAGCAGCTTGGTGGCTAGCGGGGGCCCTAGTTACGAGCAGTACTTC. Protein: CASSLVASGGPSYEQYF. The chain is built from TRBV5-1 and TRBJ2-7, with 10 positions matching TRBD2. This CDR3 has 17 amino acids. The trim removed 0 bases at V and 4 bases at J, leaving 10 bases unmatched. CDR1 SGHRS and CDR2 YFSETQ come from the germline V gene.

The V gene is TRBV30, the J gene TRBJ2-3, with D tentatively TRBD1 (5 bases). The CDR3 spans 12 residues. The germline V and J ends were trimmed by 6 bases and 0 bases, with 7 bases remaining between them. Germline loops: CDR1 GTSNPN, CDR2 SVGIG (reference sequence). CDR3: CACTGSTDTQYF. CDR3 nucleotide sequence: TGTGCCTGTACAGGAAGCACAGATACGCAGTATTTT.

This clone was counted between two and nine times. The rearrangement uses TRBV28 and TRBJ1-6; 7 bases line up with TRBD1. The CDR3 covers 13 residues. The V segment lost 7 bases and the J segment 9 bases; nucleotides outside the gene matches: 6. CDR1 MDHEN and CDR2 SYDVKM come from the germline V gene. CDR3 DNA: TGTGCCAGCAACGCAGGGGGGCTTTCACCCCTCCACTTT. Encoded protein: CASNAGGLSPLHF.

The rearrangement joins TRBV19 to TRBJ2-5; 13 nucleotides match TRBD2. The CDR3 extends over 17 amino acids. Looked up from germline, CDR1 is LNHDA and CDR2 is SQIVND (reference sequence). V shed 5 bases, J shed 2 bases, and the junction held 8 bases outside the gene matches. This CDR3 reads CASSSHRLAGGQETQYF. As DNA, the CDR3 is TGTGCCAGTAGTTCCCACCGACTAGCGGGGGGTCAAGAGACCCAGTACTTC.

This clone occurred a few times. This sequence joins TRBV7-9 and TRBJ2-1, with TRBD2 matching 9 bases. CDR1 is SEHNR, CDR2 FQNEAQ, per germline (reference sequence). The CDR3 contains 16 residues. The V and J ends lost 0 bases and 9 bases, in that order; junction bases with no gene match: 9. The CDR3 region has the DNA TGTGCCAGCAGCTTAGCTCCTGGCGGGGGGGCCGGTGAGCAGTTCTTC. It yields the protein CASSLAPGGGAGEQFF.

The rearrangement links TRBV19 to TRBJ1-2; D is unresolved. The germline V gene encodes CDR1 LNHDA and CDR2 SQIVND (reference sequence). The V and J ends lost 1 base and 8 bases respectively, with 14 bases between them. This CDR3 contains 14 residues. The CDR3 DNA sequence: TGTGCCAGTAGTATAGCTAGCCCACCTACCGGCTACACCTTC. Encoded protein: CASSIASPPTGYTF.